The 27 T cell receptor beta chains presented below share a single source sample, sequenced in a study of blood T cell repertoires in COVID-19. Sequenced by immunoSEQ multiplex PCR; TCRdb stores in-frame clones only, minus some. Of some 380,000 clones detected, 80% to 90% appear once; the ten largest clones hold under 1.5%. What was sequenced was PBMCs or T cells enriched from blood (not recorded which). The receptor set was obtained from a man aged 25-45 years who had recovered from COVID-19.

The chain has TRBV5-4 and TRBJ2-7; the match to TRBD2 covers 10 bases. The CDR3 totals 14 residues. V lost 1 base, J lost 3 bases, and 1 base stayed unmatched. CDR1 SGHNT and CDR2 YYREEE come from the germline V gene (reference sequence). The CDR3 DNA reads TGTGCCAGCAGCTTGCTAGCGGGGGACTACGAGCAGTACTTC. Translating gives CASSLLAGDYEQYF. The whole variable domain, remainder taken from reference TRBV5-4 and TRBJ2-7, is ETGVTQSPTHLIKTRGQQVTLRCSSQSGHNTVSWYQQALGQGPQFIFQYYREEENGRGNFPPRFSGLQFPNYSSELNVNALELDDSALYLCASSLLAGDYEQYFGPGTRLTVT.

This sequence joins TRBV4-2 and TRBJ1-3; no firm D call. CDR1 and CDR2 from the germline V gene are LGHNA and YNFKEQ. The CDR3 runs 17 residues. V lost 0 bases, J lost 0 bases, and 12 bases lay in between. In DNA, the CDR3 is TGTGCCAGCAGCCAAGACGCAACAGCCGGCTCTGGAAACACCATATATTTT. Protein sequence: CASSQDATAGSGNTIYF.

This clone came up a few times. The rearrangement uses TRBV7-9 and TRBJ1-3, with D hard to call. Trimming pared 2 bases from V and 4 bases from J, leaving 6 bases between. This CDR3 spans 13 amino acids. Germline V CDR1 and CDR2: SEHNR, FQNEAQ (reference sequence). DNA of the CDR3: TGTGCCAGCAGCTTAAGCTTAGGAAACACCATATATTTT. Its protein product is CASSLSLGNTIYF.

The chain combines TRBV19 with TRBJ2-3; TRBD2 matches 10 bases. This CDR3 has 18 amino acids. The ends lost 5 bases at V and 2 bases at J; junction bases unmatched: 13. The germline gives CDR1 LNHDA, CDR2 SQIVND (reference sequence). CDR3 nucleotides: TGTGCCAGTAGTCCCTCTTACGGACTAGCGGTAAACACAGATACGCAGTATTTT. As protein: CASSPSYGLAVNTDTQYF.

DNA for the CDR3: TGCGCCAGCAGCGGAGGGACAGGGTGGGAAGAGACCCAGTACTTC. Translation gives CASSGGTGWEETQYF. The chain links TRBV5-1 to TRBJ2-5, with 9 nucleotides matching TRBD1. The junction had 7 bases not matched to a gene; V was cut back by 4 bases and J by 3 bases. The CDR3 is made up of 15 amino acids. Germline loops: CDR1 SGHRS, CDR2 YFSETQ.

The CDR3 sequence is CASSRRQGADNEQFF. The CDR3 nucleotides read TGTGCCAGCAGTCGCCGACAGGGGGCAGACAATGAGCAGTTCTTC. The chain has TRBV6-6 and TRBJ2-1, with 10 bases identical to TRBD1. The CDR3 is 15 residues long. V lost 5 bases and J lost 5; bases outside the gene matches: 6. The germline gives CDR1 MNHNY, CDR2 SVGAGI (reference sequence).

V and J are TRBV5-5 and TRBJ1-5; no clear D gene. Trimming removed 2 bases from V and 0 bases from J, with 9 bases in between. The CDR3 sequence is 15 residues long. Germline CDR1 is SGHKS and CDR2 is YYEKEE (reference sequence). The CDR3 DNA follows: TGTGCCAGCAGCTTTGAGGTTAATAGCAATCAGCCCCAGCATTTT. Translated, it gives CASSFEVNSNQPQHF.

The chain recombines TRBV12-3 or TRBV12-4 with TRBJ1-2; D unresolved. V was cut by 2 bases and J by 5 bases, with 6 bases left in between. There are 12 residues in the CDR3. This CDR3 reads CASSLWQYGYTF. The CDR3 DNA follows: TGTGCCAGCAGTTTATGGCAGTATGGCTACACCTTC.

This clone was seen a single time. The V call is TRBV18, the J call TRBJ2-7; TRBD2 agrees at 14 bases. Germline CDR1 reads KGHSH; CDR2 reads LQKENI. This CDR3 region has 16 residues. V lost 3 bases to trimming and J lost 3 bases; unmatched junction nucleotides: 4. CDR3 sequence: CASSPSGTSGGYEQYF. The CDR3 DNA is TGTGCCAGCTCACCGTCCGGGACTAGCGGGGGCTACGAGCAGTACTTC.

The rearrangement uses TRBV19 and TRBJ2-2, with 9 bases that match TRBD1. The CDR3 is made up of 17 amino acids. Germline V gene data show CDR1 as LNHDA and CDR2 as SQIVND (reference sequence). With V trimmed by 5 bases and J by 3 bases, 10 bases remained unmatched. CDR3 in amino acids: CASSAPDRGWDTGELFF. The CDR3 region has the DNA TGTGCCAGTAGTGCCCCAGACAGGGGGTGGGACACCGGGGAGCTGTTTTTT. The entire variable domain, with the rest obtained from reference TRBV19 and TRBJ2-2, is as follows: DGGITQSPKYLFRKEGQNVTLSCEQNLNHDAMYWYRQDPGQGLRLIYYSQIVNDFQKGDIAEGYSVSREKKESFPLTVTSAQKNPTAFYLCASSAPDRGWDTGELFFGEGSRLTVL.

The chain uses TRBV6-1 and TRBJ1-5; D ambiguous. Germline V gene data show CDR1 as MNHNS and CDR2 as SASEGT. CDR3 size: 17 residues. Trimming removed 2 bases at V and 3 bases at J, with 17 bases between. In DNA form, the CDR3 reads TGTGCCAGCAGTGAAAGTGTGGAGCGGGGATTCAATCAGCCCCAGCATTTT. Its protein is CASSESVERGFNQPQHF.

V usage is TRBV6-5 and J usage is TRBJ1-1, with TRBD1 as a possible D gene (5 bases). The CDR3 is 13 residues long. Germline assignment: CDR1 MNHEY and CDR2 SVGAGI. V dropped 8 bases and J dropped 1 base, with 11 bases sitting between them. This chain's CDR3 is CASGTWWNTEAFF. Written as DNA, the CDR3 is TGTGCCAGCGGGACTTGGTGGAACACTGAAGCTTTCTTT.

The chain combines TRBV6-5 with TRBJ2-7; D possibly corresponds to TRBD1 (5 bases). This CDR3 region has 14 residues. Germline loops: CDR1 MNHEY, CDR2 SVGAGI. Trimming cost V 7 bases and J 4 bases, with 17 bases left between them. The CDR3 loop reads CASTRTSERYEQYF. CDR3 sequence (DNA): TGTGCCAGCACACGGACATCTGAGAGATACGAGCAGTACTTC.

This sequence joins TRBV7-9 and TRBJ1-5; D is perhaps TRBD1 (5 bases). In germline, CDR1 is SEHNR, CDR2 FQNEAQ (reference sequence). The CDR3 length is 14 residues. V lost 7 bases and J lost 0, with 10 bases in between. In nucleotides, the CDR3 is TGTGCCAGCACCACCGGGGGTAGCAATCAGCCCCAGCATTTT. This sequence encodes CASTTGGSNQPQHF.

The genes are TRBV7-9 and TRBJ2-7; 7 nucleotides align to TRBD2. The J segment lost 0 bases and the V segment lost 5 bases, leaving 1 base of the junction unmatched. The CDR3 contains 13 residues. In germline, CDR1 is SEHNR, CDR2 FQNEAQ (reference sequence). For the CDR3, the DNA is TGTGCCAGCAGCCGGGGGGACTCCTACGAGCAGTACTTC. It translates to CASSRGDSYEQYF.

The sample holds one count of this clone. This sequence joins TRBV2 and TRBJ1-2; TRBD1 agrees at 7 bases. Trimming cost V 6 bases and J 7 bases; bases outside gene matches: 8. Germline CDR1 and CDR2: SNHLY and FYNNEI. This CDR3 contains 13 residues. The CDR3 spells CASSYKRQGGYTF. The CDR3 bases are TGTGCCAGCAGCTACAAACGACAGGGTGGCTACACCTTC. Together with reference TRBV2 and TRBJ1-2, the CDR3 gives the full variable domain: EPEVTQTPSHQVTQMGQEVILRCVPISNHLYFYWYRQILGQKVEFLVSFYNNEISEKSEIFDDQFSVERPDGSNFTLKIRSTKLEDSAMYFCASSYKRQGGYTFGSGTRLTVV.

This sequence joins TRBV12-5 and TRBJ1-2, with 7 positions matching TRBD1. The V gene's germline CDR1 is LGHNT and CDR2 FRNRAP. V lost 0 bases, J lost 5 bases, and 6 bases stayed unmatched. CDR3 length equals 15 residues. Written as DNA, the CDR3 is TGTGCTAGTGGTTTGGTACTCGGGACAGCTTATGGCTACACCTTC. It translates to CASGLVLGTAYGYTF. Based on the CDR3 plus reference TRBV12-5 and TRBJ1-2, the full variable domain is DARVTQTPRHKVTEMGQEVTMRCQPILGHNTVFWYRQTMMQGLELLAYFRNRAPLDDSGMPKDRFSAEMPDATLATLKIQPSEPRDSAVYFCASGLVLGTAYGYTFGSGTRLTVV.

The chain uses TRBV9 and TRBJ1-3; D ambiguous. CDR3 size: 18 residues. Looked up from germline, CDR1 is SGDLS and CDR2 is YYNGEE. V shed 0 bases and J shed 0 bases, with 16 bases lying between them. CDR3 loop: CASSVGALQDLSGNTIYF. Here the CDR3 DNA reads TGTGCCAGCAGCGTAGGAGCCCTCCAGGATCTCTCTGGAAACACCATATATTTT.

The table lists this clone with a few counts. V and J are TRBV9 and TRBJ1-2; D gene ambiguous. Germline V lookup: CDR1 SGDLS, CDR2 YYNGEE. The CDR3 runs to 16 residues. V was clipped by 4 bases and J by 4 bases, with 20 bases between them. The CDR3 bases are TGTGCCAGCAGCCCAAACCCCGACACGTTACTCTATGGCTACACCTTC. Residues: CASSPNPDTLLYGYTF.

For the CDR3, the DNA is TGTGCCAGCAGCTTGCCCGGGGATCGCTCGAGGAGTGAAAAACTGTTTTTT. It yields the protein CASSLPGDRSRSEKLFF. V gene TRBV5-6 combines with J gene TRBJ1-4, with D unclear. This CDR3 region has 17 residues. V gave up 1 base and J gave up 7 bases, with 20 bases separating them. The germline CDR1 and CDR2 sequences are SGHDT and YYEEEE. Together with reference TRBV5-6 and TRBJ1-4, the CDR3 gives the full variable domain: DAGVTQSPTHLIKTRGQQVTLRCSPKSGHDTVSWYQQALGQGPQFIFQYYEEEERQRGNFPDRFSGHQFPNYSSELNVNALLLGDSALYLCASSLPGDRSRSEKLFFGSGTQLSVL.

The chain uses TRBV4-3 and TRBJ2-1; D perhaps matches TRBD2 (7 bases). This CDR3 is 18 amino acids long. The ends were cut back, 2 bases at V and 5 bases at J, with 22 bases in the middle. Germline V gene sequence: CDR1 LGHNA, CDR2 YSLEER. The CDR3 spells CASSQRPPSGGPHNEQFF. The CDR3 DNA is TGCGCCAGCAGCCAACGACCCCCCTCGGGGGGCCCCCACAATGAGCAGTTCTTC.

In DNA, the CDR3 is TGTGCCAGCAGTCCCTTTTCGGGTAGCGTCGGGGAGCTGTTTTTT. As protein: CASSPFSGSVGELFF. The rearrangement links TRBV6-5 to TRBJ2-2; perhaps TRBD2 as D (5 bases). CDR3 length: 15 amino acids. V shed 5 bases and J shed 7 bases, with 17 bases lying between them. Per the germline V gene, CDR1 is MNHEY and CDR2 is SVGAGI.

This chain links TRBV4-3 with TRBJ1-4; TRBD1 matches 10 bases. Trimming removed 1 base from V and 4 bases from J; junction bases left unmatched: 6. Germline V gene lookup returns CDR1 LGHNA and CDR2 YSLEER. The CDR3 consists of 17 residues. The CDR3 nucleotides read TGCGCCAGCAGCCAAGGAAAAGGGACAGGGGTTAATGAAAAACTGTTTTTT. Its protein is CASSQGKGTGVNEKLFF.

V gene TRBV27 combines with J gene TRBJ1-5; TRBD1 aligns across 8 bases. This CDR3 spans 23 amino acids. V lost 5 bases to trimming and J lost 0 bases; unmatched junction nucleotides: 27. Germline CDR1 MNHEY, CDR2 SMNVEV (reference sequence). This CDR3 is CASSLDRGLYTHDALCSNQPQHF. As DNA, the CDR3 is TGTGCCAGCAGTCTCGACAGGGGACTCTACACTCATGATGCACTGTGTAGCAATCAGCCCCAGCATTTT.

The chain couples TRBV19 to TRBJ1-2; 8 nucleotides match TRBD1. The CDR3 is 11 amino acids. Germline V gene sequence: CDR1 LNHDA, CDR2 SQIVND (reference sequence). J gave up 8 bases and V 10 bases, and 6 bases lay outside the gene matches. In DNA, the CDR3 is TGTGCCACCCAGGGGGCGGGGGGCTACACCTTC. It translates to CATQGAGGYTF.

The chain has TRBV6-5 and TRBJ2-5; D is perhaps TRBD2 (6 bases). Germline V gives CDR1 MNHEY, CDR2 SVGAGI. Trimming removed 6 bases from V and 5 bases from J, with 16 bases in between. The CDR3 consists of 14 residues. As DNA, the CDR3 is TGTGCCAGCAGGGGACTCCTTGAACGGGAGACCCAGTACTTC. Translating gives CASRGLLERETQYF.

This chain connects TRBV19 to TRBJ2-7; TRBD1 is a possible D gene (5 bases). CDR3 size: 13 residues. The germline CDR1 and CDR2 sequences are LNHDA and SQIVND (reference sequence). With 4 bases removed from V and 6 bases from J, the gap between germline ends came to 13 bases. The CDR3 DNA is TGTGCCAGTAGTAAGGGGTTTCCGGCCGAGCAGTACTTC. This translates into CASSKGFPAEQYF.